This TCR beta chain derives from a study of PD-1 blockade in mismatch repair-deficient tumors (dated by TCRdb to 2017 to 2019). With regard to the full study: Between late 2013 and September 2016, the trial enrolled about 93 consecutive patients with about a dozen mismatch repair-deficient cancer types, every one of whom had been previously treated and was progressing. Tumor-associated T cell clones in the peripheral blood of patients responding to PD-1 blockade were tracked using deep sequencing of TCR CDR3 regions. The study at large found these results: Rapid expansion after pembrolizumab followed by contraction, generally before radiologic responses, was shown by tumor-resident clones, which were often undetectable in blood before treatment.

Mismatch repair deficiency was established in every enrolled patient by polymerase chain reaction or immunohistochemistry. TCR sequencing was performed for a few patients who responded to pembrolizumab therapy. In the phase II trial, pembrolizumab PD-1 blockade was tested prospectively in advanced mismatch repair-deficient cancers, no matter which tissue of origin the cancers came from. Peripheral blood T cell samples were gathered serially, both before PD-1 blockade started and at multiple time points afterward. Blood sampling times were reported as weeks after the first pembrolizumab dose. The germline V gene (reference sequence) gives CDR1 as LNHDA and CDR2 as SQIVND. V is clipped by 2 bases and J by 0 bases, and the sequence between their germline boundaries is 16 bases long. Reading from cysteine to phenylalanine, the CDR3 counts 18 amino acids. Just the 54-base CDR3 DNA is kept, in frame starting at base 1.

This clone turned up a few times. Which antigen it targets is not known. Base-call qualities are not available, and no considerably larger clone is one nucleotide away. The library was produced with the immunoSEQ multiplex PCR assay. Not all clones reach the TCRdb copy of this immuneACCESS table, which keeps in-frame sequences only. Checked studies attribute under half of the gap to unresolved V genes and leave the rest unexplained. The sample table records 56,000 or so clones; roughly 80% of these occur just once. The ten largest clones take up around 8.1% of the sample. The sequence derives from an adult with mismatch repair-deficient cancer. The source was peripheral blood, collected around 19 weeks after starting pembrolizumab. The chain is assembled from TRBV19 and TRBJ1-4; confidence is insufficient to name the D gene. The encoded CDR3 is CASSISPPGSPTNEKLFF. The DNA reads as follows: TGTGCCAGTAGTATATCGCCCCCCGGCAGCCCAACTAATGAAAAACTGTTTTTT.